Shown below are 17 T cell receptor beta chains from a single sample sequenced in a study of graft-versus-host responses after intestinal transplantation. These receptors are not linked to any known antigen. Measured with immunoSEQ multiplex PCR; TCRdb has only the in-frame clones, and not every one. Counted here are some 82,000 clones, roughly 84% occurring once; the ten biggest clones make up around 8%. Source: unstimulated CD8+ T cells sorted from spleen or lymph node cells, taken before transplant. The receptors shown here come from a human donor who was the organ donor for an intestinal transplant.

This clone was observed a few times. V and J are TRBV27 and TRBJ2-7; D ambiguous. The V gene's germline CDR1 is MNHEY and CDR2 SMNVEV (reference sequence). Trimming shortened V by 7 bases and J by 1 base, and 5 bases separated the two germline ends. The CDR3 runs 11 residues. In DNA form, the CDR3 reads TGTGCCAGCACCTTTTCCTACGAGCAGTACTTC. Protein sequence: CASTFSYEQYF.

The sample holds a few counts of this clone. The V gene is TRBV5-1, the J gene TRBJ2-2; perhaps TRBD1 as D (7 bases). Trimming cost V 3 bases and J 0 bases, with 30 bases left between them. The CDR3 is 22 amino acids. Germline loops: CDR1 SGHRS, CDR2 YFSETQ. Here the CDR3 reads CASSSPHINRGTALPNTGELFF. DNA of the CDR3: TGCGCCAGCAGCTCCCCTCACATAAACCGCGGGACAGCGCTCCCGAACACCGGGGAGCTGTTTTTT. Full variable domain (outside the CDR3, taken from reference TRBV5-1 and TRBJ2-2): KAGVTQTPRYLIKTRGQQVTLSCSPISGHRSVSWYQQTPGQGLQFLFEYFSETQRNKGNFPGRFSGRQFSNSRSEMNVSTLELGDSALYLCASSSPHINRGTALPNTGELFFGEGSRLTVL.

The CDR3 reads CASSDSIGAGTGELFF. CDR3 in DNA: TGTGCCAGCAGTGACTCGATAGGGGCGGGCACCGGGGAGCTGTTTTTT. The chain links TRBV6-4 to TRBJ2-2; either TRBD1 or TRBD2 may fit D (5 bases each). V was pared by 0 bases and J by 4 bases, with 12 bases between. The CDR3 sequence is 16 residues long. Germline V gene data show CDR1 as MRHNA and CDR2 as SNTAGT.

CDR3 region: CASSQGGGSPLHF. The CDR3 DNA reads TGCGCCAGCAGCCAAGGTGGAGGTTCACCCCTCCACTTT. V gene TRBV4-1 combines with J gene TRBJ1-6, with no clear D. This CDR3 contains 13 residues. Germline CDR1 reads MGHRA; CDR2 reads YSYEKL. Trimming removed 1 base from V and 9 bases from J, with 7 bases in between.

The genes are TRBV18 and TRBJ1-5; D not certain. Germline CDR1 KGHSH, CDR2 LQKENI. The V end was cut by 5 bases, the J end by 1 base, with 9 bases between. This CDR3 is built from 14 residues. This chain's CDR3 is CASSDFFSNQPQHF. For the CDR3, the DNA is TGTGCCAGCTCAGATTTTTTCAGCAATCAGCCCCAGCATTTT.

This chain connects TRBV7-2 to TRBJ1-3; no clear D. Per germline, CDR1 SGHTA and CDR2 FQGNSA. This CDR3 is built from 15 residues. Trimming took off 1 base at V and 4 bases at J, with 11 bases between the two ends. The CDR3 nucleotides are TGTGCCAGCAGCTTAGACCTAAGCTCAGGAAACACCATATATTTT. Translation: CASSLDLSSGNTIYF.

The rearrangement links TRBV6-4 to TRBJ2-1; D uncertain. In germline, CDR1 is MRHNA, CDR2 SNTAGT. V lost 2 bases and J 5 bases, leaving 4 bases between the germline ends. CDR3 size: 12 residues. CDR3 DNA: TGTGCCAGCAGTGACAGGGACAATGAGCAGTTCTTC. It codes for CASSDRDNEQFF.

This chain joins TRBV7-9 and TRBJ1-1; D is unclear. The V end was cut by 5 bases, the J end by 4 bases, with 11 bases between. The CDR3 length is 13 residues. Germline assignment: CDR1 SEHNR and CDR2 FQNEAQ (reference sequence). The CDR3 sequence: CASSLGPSTEAFF. The DNA for the CDR3 is TGTGCCAGCAGCCTTGGACCGAGCACTGAAGCTTTCTTT.

This chain joins TRBV27 and TRBJ1-6, with D maybe TRBD1 (5 bases). V lost 6 bases, J lost 1 base, and 7 bases lay in between. Per the germline V gene, CDR1 is MNHEY and CDR2 is SMNVEV (reference sequence). There are 14 residues in the CDR3. The CDR3 DNA follows: TGTGCCAGCAGCGGGGGTTCCTATAATTCACCCCTCCACTTT. The encoded protein is CASSGGSYNSPLHF.

A single count supports this clone. The J gene is TRBJ2-2, the V gene TRBV6-1; TRBD1 matches at 8 bases. The germline CDR1 and CDR2 sequences are MNHNS and SASEGT. The CDR3 spans 17 residues. Trimming took 3 bases from V and 7 from J; bases not matched to a gene: 13. This chain's CDR3 is CASSDPTGTGSFGELFF. The CDR3 DNA reads TGTGCCAGCAGTGATCCCACCGGGACAGGTTCTTTCGGGGAGCTGTTTTTT.

The V call is TRBV9, the J call TRBJ1-3; perhaps TRBD1 as D (5 bases). The germline CDR1 and CDR2 sequences are SGDLS and YYNGEE. The CDR3 has 14 amino acids. V was pared by 4 bases and J by 7 bases, with 15 bases between. The CDR3 reads CASSMTTASNTIYF. The DNA for the CDR3 is TGTGCCAGCAGCATGACGACAGCTTCCAACACCATATATTTT.

The V call is TRBV6-4, the J call TRBJ2-1, with D possibly TRBD2 on 6 matching bases. V lost 3 bases and J lost 6, with 15 bases in between. The CDR3 runs 15 residues. Germline assignment: CDR1 MRHNA and CDR2 SNTAGT. CDR3 protein: CASSEGTRAGNEQFF. Here the CDR3 DNA reads TGTGCCAGCAGTGAGGGGACTCGGGCGGGCAATGAGCAGTTCTTC.

This chain joins TRBV4-1 and TRBJ2-2; no firm D call. Germline CDR1 is MGHRA and CDR2 is YSYEKL. V gave up 5 bases and J gave up 1 base, with 5 bases separating them. CDR3 length equals 13 residues. CDR3 nucleotides: TGCGCCAGCAGCTACAAGAACACCGGGGAGCTGTTTTTT. It is translated as CASSYKNTGELFF.

This rearrangement joins TRBV29-1 to TRBJ1-1; 7 bases are a match to TRBD1. CDR3 length: 14 residues. Germline V lookup: CDR1 SQVTM, CDR2 ANQGSEA. After removal of 0 bases from V and 4 bases from J, the junction contained 5 bases not matched to a gene. CDR3 bases: TGCAGCGTTGAAGATGGGAACAGGGGCACTGAAGCTTTCTTT. This translates into CSVEDGNRGTEAFF.

The CDR3 nucleotides are TGTGCCAGCAGCCCAACGTGGGGCACCTCTAGTGAAAAACTGTTTTTT. The encoded protein is CASSPTWGTSSEKLFF. The chain couples TRBV7-9 to TRBJ1-4; possible D gene TRBD1, 5 bases. The ends were cut back, 5 bases at V and 7 bases at J, with 20 bases in the middle. This CDR3 spans 16 amino acids. The germline gives CDR1 SEHNR, CDR2 FQNEAQ (reference sequence).

The rearrangement joins TRBV28 to TRBJ1-5; 8 nucleotides agree with TRBD1. Looked up from germline, CDR1 is MDHEN and CDR2 is SYDVKM. This CDR3 is 18 amino acids long. The junction had 20 bases not matched to a gene; V was cut back by 6 bases and J by 7 bases. The CDR3, as DNA: TGTGCCAGCAGCCGGGACAGGCCGTATCAGGGATCAAGGCAGCCCCAGCATTTT. Its protein product is CASSRDRPYQGSRQPQHF.

Points on this clone: One junction end does not reproduce the germline sequence, and a read error may be involved. The chain links TRBV6-1 to TRBJ2-4; 7 bases fit TRBD1. Germline CDR1 is MNHNS and CDR2 is SASEGT. The CDR3 runs 15 residues. In DNA, the CDR3 is TGTGCCAGCAGGGGACAGACCCATTCCAAAAACGTTCAGTACTTC. Translation gives CASRGQTHSKNVQYF.